These T cell receptor beta chains were read from a single sample in a study of shared clonotypes between healthy human individuals. Generated by immunoSEQ multiplex PCR, the TCRdb table keeps only in-frame clones and is missing some. The top ten clones hold 0.3% to 0.4% of a sample with roughly 2.2 million clones, roughly 93% of them seen once. The sample taken for sequencing was naive CD4+ T cells from PBMCs. The receptor set was obtained from a man between 18 and 29 years old in good health. Some clones in this sample may be carry-over from other donors' samples. CDR3s include the opening cysteine and the closing phenylalanine or tryptophan. D genes are given only for firm matches. A clone size is listed for some rows: how often the clone was seen (once, few, many), or a class if it is expanded.

v_call: TRBV9
clone_size: .
j_call: TRBJ2-3
d_call: .
cdr3_nt: TGTGCCAGCAGCAAGGAGGGCCCTCTGACAGATACGCAGTATTTT
cdr3_aa: CASSKEGPLTDTQYF

v_call: TRBV6-1
clone_size: once
j_call: TRBJ1-2
d_call: TRBD1
cdr3_nt: TGTGCCAGCAGTGGAGCGGGACAGCCGAAATCCCGGGATGGCTACACCTTC
cdr3_aa: CASSGAGQPKSRDGYTF

v_call: TRBV5-6
clone_size: .
j_call: TRBJ1-4
d_call: .
cdr3_nt: TGTGCCAGCAGCTTGTCAGGGAAGAGTGAAAAACTGTTTTTT
cdr3_aa: CASSLSGKSEKLFF

v_call: TRBV7-2
clone_size: .
j_call: TRBJ2-3
d_call: TRBD1
cdr3_nt: TGTGCCAGCACCGACGGGAGGGGACAGGGGTCAGATACGCAGTATTTT
cdr3_aa: CASTDGRGQGSDTQYF

v_call: TRBV14
clone_size: .
j_call: TRBJ2-1
d_call: TRBD2
cdr3_nt: TGTGCCAGCAGCCTTTTAGCGGGAGGGCCCTACAATGAGCAGTTCTTC
cdr3_aa: CASSLLAGGPYNEQFF

v_call: TRBV11-3
clone_size: .
j_call: TRBJ2-3
d_call: .
cdr3_nt: TGTGCCAGCAGCCAAGGGGGTAGCACAGATACGCAGTATTTT
cdr3_aa: CASSQGGSTDTQYF

v_call: TRBV29-1
clone_size: .
j_call: TRBJ1-5
d_call: .
cdr3_nt: TGCAGCGTAAAGAGGGGGTACGATCAGCCCCAGCATTTT
cdr3_aa: CSVKRGYDQPQHF

v_call: TRBV11-2
clone_size: .
j_call: TRBJ2-2
d_call: .
cdr3_nt: TGTGCCAGCAGCTTATCAGTTTACAGGGAGATCGGGGAGCTGTTTTTT
cdr3_aa: CASSLSVYREIGELFF

v_call: TRBV5-1
clone_size: .
j_call: TRBJ2-1
d_call: .
cdr3_nt: TGCGCCAGCAGCACCGGCGACCCAGACAATGAGCAGTTCTTC
cdr3_aa: CASSTGDPDNEQFF

v_call: TRBV2
clone_size: .
j_call: TRBJ1-3
d_call: .
cdr3_nt: TGTGCCACAGGAGGGCCCGGAAACACCATATATTTT
cdr3_aa: CATGGPGNTIYF

v_call: TRBV9
clone_size: .
j_call: TRBJ2-5
d_call: .
cdr3_nt: TGTGCCAGCAGCCGCGCCACCGGGACACATCAAGAGACCCAGTACTTC
cdr3_aa: CASSRATGTHQETQYF

v_call: TRBV10-1
clone_size: .
j_call: TRBJ2-7
d_call: TRBD1
cdr3_nt: TGCGCCAGCAGTGGGGACAGCATCTACGAGCAGTACTTC
cdr3_aa: CASSGDSIYEQYF

v_call: TRBV4-3
clone_size: .
j_call: TRBJ2-3
d_call: .
cdr3_nt: TGCGCCAGCAGCCAAGTATTAACGAGAGGCACAGATACGCAGTATTTT
cdr3_aa: CASSQVLTRGTDTQYF

v_call: TRBV6-1
clone_size: .
j_call: TRBJ2-2
d_call: .
cdr3_nt: TGTGCCAGCAGGAACAGGGTGGACACCGGGGAGCTGTTTTTT
cdr3_aa: CASRNRVDTGELFF

v_call: TRBV7-9
clone_size: .
j_call: TRBJ1-2
d_call: TRBD1
cdr3_nt: TGTGCCAGCAGCGCAACAGGGGGAGCTAACTATGGCTACACCTTC
cdr3_aa: CASSATGGANYGYTF

v_call: TRBV5-1
clone_size: .
j_call: TRBJ2-7
d_call: TRBD1
cdr3_nt: TGCGCCAGCAGCTTGGGTCAAGGGGGCAGGTACGAGCAGTACTTC
cdr3_aa: CASSLGQGGRYEQYF

v_call: TRBV4-1
clone_size: .
j_call: TRBJ2-7
d_call: TRBD2
cdr3_nt: TGCGCCAGCAGCCAACTAGGCCGGACTAGCGGGGGAGACGAGCAGTACTTC
cdr3_aa: CASSQLGRTSGGDEQYF

v_call: TRBV5-1
clone_size: .
j_call: TRBJ2-5
d_call: .
cdr3_nt: TGCGCCAGCAGCTCAAATCCCCTTTGGGGGAGTTGGGAGACCCAGTACTTC
cdr3_aa: CASSSNPLWGSWETQYF

v_call: TRBV18
clone_size: .
j_call: TRBJ1-1
d_call: .
cdr3_nt: TGTGCCAGCTCACTATCAGCGAACACTGAAGCTTTCTTT
cdr3_aa: CASSLSANTEAFF

v_call: TRBV7-9
clone_size: .
j_call: TRBJ2-1
d_call: TRBD2
cdr3_nt: TGTGCCAGCAGCTTGTTTATGGCTAGCGGACACAATGAGCAGTTCTTC
cdr3_aa: CASSLFMASGHNEQFF

v_call: TRBV7-2
clone_size: .
j_call: TRBJ2-7
d_call: TRBD2
cdr3_nt: TGTGCCAGCAGACGAGTAGCGGGAGGACTCTACGAGCAGTACTTC
cdr3_aa: CASRRVAGGLYEQYF

v_call: TRBV20-1
clone_size: .
j_call: TRBJ2-3
d_call: .
cdr3_nt: TGCAGTGCCGCCCTATCAGATACGCAGTATTTT
cdr3_aa: CSAALSDTQYF

v_call: TRBV10-3
clone_size: once
j_call: TRBJ1-2
d_call: TRBD1
cdr3_nt: TGTGCCATGAGCGACAGGGACTCTGGCTACACCTTC
cdr3_aa: CAMSDRDSGYTF

v_call: TRBV6-5
clone_size: .
j_call: TRBJ2-2
d_call: .
cdr3_nt: TGTGCCAGCAGAACTGGGGGTTTTCGTACCGGGGAGCTGTTTTTT
cdr3_aa: CASRTGGFRTGELFF

v_call: TRBV28
clone_size: .
j_call: TRBJ2-7
d_call: .
cdr3_nt: TGTGCTAGTCGACCCGGGCCAGTGTCCTACGAGCAGTACTTC
cdr3_aa: CASRPGPVSYEQYF

v_call: TRBV2
clone_size: .
j_call: TRBJ1-5
d_call: TRBD1
cdr3_nt: TGTGCCAGCAGTCCGGACAGGGGAGGCCCCTATCAGCCCCAGCATTTT
cdr3_aa: CASSPDRGGPYQPQHF